This paragraph covers one TCR beta chain sequence. This entry comes from a study of blood T cell repertoires in COVID-19. At the level of the study: PBMCs, B-cell-depleted T cells, or T cells were the source of the cDNA or gDNA that made up the material.

Some clones are missing from TCRdb's copy, which holds only in-frame ones; the method was immunoSEQ multiplex PCR. The table records hundreds of thousands of clones, roughly 87% of them present only once. The clonotype comes from a woman aged 45-65 years who had recovered from COVID-19. The sample taken for sequencing was peripheral blood.

CDR3 bases: TGTGCCAGCAGTTTATTAGCGGGAGGTACCGGGGAGCTGTTTTTT. Its translation is CASSLLAGGTGELFF. J is TRBJ2-2 and V is TRBV28, with 10 positions matching TRBD2. The CDR3 totals 15 residues. V shed 1 base, J shed 5 bases, and the junction held 1 base outside the gene matches. Germline V gives CDR1 MDHEN, CDR2 SYDVKM.